This TCR beta chain was sequenced during a study of CXCR3-negative and CXCR3-positive naive CD8 T cells. The naive CD8+ gate required CD45RO-CCR7+CD27+CD95- phenotype. With respect to this clonotype: Its antigen is undetermined.

Study outcomes and limitations: Post-cryopreservation CXCR3 expression was partly diminished, and the bulk of assays employed fresh PBMCs. Within a donor, both naive subsets shared TRBV-TRBJ usage, unlike memory cells. Greater hydrophobicity was found in TRB CDR3s of CXCR3-positive naive cells than of CXCR3-negative naive cells.

The authors prepared UMI-labeled TRB cDNA libraries by 5' RACE. TCRdb reanalyzed the 5' RACE reads and collapses them to one entry per CDR3 protein, without DNA. The sample holds some 140,000 distinct CDR3 sequences. The V gene's germline CDR1 is SQVTM and CDR2 ANQGSEA. CDR3 length: 13 residues. The clonotype originates from a human donor in good health. Some clones in this sample may be carry-over from other donors' samples. The rearrangement links TRBV29-1 to TRBJ1-1. Sequencing was carried out using naive CXCR3+ CD8+ T cells from blood. Subset defined: CD45RO-CCR7+CD27+CD95- naive CD8+ T cells expressing CXCR3 (TNR3+). CDR3 residues: CNAPTALNTEAFF.